This passage covers 3 T cell receptor beta chains from one sample sequenced in a study of CD8 T cells in Susac syndrome. RNA, at about 0.45 to 1 ug, was reverse transcribed with random hexamers. TCRdb re-analysed the immunoSEQ multiplex PCR reads in MiXCR, keeping a single row per CDR3 protein. Found here are 150,000 to 160,000 distinct CDR3 sequences, around 95% of them singletons; the top ten hold 0.14% to 0.15%. The sample was CD8+ T cells from PBMCs. These receptor sequences come from a human donor with multiple sclerosis.

V gene TRBV11-2 combines with J gene TRBJ1-2, with TRBD1 as a possible D gene (6 bases). V lost 4 bases and J lost 8, with 20 bases in between. Germline-derived CDR1 and CDR2 are SGHAT and FQNNGV. The CDR3 sequence is 15 residues long. CDR3 residues: CASSSWRTAGEGYTF. The CDR3 DNA is TGTGCCAGCAGCTCCTGGCGGACAGCCGGGGAGGGCTACACCTTC. Looking up the rest from reference TRBV11-2 and TRBJ1-2 gives the full variable domain: EAGVAQSPRYKIIEKRQSVAFWCNPISGHATLYWYQQILGQGPKLLIQFQNNGVVDDSQLPKDRFSAERLKGVDSTLKIQPAKLEDSAVYLCASSSWRTAGEGYTFGSGTRLTVV.

The chain carries TRBV7-9 and TRBJ2-7, with 8 bases fitting TRBD1. V dropped 5 bases and J dropped 3; count of bases not matched to a gene: 6. There are 14 residues in the CDR3. The V gene's germline CDR1 is SEHNR and CDR2 FQNEAQ (reference sequence). The CDR3 is CASSPQDRVYEQYF. CDR3 nucleotides: TGTGCCAGCAGCCCTCAGGACAGGGTCTACGAGCAGTACTTC.

This clonotype was seen once. V usage is TRBV30 and J usage is TRBJ2-7, with 10 bases fitting TRBD1. This CDR3 region has 14 residues. Germline V gene data show CDR1 as GTSNPN and CDR2 as SVGIG (reference sequence). V was clipped by 2 bases and J by 3 bases; unmatched bases: 4. This CDR3 reads CAWSYGQGGYEQYF. CDR3 sequence (DNA): TGTGCCTGGAGTTACGGACAGGGGGGCTACGAGCAGTACTTC.